The rows below give T cell receptor beta chains drawn from one sample of a study of OX40 agonist ivuxolimab in advanced cancers. The protocol was immunoSEQ multiplex PCR, while the TCRdb copy is restricted to in-frame clones and leaves out a portion. Among about 80,000 clones listed, approximately 84% were seen once. The sample in question was CD4+ or CD8+ T cells sorted from blood, obtained in a trial of the OX40 agonist ivuxolimab. The receptors derive from an adult with an advanced solid tumor such as melanoma, head and neck, liver or kidney cancer. Both conserved end residues are part of each CDR3. The order of the fields is J gene, clone size, V gene, D gene, CDR3 DNA, CDR3 protein. A D gene is named only where the DNA matches it firmly. Size is stated for part of the rows, as once, few or many counts, or as a class when the clone is expanded.

>TRBJ1-1|many|TRBV14|TRBD1
TGTGCCAGCAGCCCCACAGGGGCCACTGAAGCTTTCTTT
CASSPTGATEAFF
>TRBJ2-5|NA|TRBV5-1|TRBD1
TGCGCCAGCAGCCAGTCCAGGGGGCCCCAAGAGACCCAGTACTTC
CASSQSRGPQETQYF
>TRBJ2-1|NA|TRBV29-1|NA
TGCAGCGCTCCTTTAACGGGAAGCTCCTACAATGAGCAGTTCTTC
CSAPLTGSSYNEQFF
>TRBJ2-5|NA|TRBV7-2|NA
TGTGCCAGCAGCTTAGGGCAGATACCCGGGACCCAGTACTTC
CASSLGQIPGTQYF
>TRBJ2-7|NA|TRBV19|TRBD2
TGTGCCAGTACTCTTCGGGCAAAAGCGGGACTTATCTACGAGCAGTACTTC
CASTLRAKAGLIYEQYF
>TRBJ1-5|NA|TRBV5-6|NA
TGTGCCAGCATGGGGGGGGATCAGCCCCAGCATTTT
CASMGGDQPQHF
>TRBJ2-5|once|TRBV14|TRBD1
TGTGCCAGCAGCCACTACCGGACAAGGGGGCTAGAGACCCAGTACTTC
CASSHYRTRGLETQYF
>TRBJ1-2|NA|TRBV21-1|NA
TGTGCCAGCAGCAAAGCGCAGGGGGCATTGAGGTATGGCTACACCTTC
CASSKAQGALRYGYTF
>TRBJ1-6|NA|TRBV11-2|TRBD1
TGTGCCAGCAGCTTACGAGACAGGGGCTCACCCCTCCACTTT
CASSLRDRGSPLHF
>TRBJ1-2|NA|TRBV6-1|TRBD1
TGTGCCAGCAGTCCAAGGACAGGGGGTTTATATGGCTACACCTTC
CASSPRTGGLYGYTF
>TRBJ2-3|NA|TRBV12-5|NA
TGTGCTAGTGGTTTGCGAGGACAGTCAGATACGCAGTATTTT
CASGLRGQSDTQYF
>TRBJ1-3|NA|TRBV6-6|TRBD1
TGTGCCAGCAGTTACACGACAGGGCTCGGAAACACCATATATTTT
CASSYTTGLGNTIYF
>TRBJ1-1|NA|TRBV7-6|NA
TGTGCCAGCAGCTCCGTCCCGGGAACTGAAGCTTTCTTT
CASSSVPGTEAFF
>TRBJ1-5|NA|TRBV5-5|TRBD1
TGTGCCAGCAGCTACTACCGGGACAGGGGAGACCAGCCCCAGCATTTT
CASSYYRDRGDQPQHF
>TRBJ1-1|NA|TRBV18|NA
TGTGCCAGCTCACCACCGGGGCGAACTATGAACACTGAAGCTTTCTTT
CASSPPGRTMNTEAFF
>TRBJ1-3|few|TRBV18|NA
TGTGCCAGCTCACCAGAGATGAGAGTCTCTGGAAACACCATATATTTT
CASSPEMRVSGNTIYF
>TRBJ1-3|NA|TRBV9|TRBD1
TGTGCCAGCAGCGCGACAGGGGGAAACACCATATATTTT
CASSATGGNTIYF
>TRBJ2-5|NA|TRBV19|NA
TGTGCCAGTAGTCTCCGAGGGATTCAAGAGACCCAGTACTTC
CASSLRGIQETQYF
>TRBJ2-7|NA|TRBV5-1|NA
TGCGCCAGCAGCTTGACCAGCGGACTCTACGAGCAGTACTTC
CASSLTSGLYEQYF
>TRBJ1-1|NA|TRBV9|NA
TGTGCCAGCAGCTCATCAGGTGTGAACACTGAAGCTTTCTTT
CASSSSGVNTEAFF
>TRBJ1-4|NA|TRBV25-1|NA
TGTGCCAGCGGTGTTTTATCCAATACTAATGAAAAACTGTTTTTT
CASGVLSNTNEKLFF
>TRBJ1-5|NA|TRBV4-1|NA
TGCGCCAGCAGCCTAGACCCTGAGCAGCCCCAGCATTTT
CASSLDPEQPQHF
>TRBJ2-7|NA|TRBV30|TRBD2
TGTGCCTGGAGTGTACCGGGACTAGCAGGCGAGCAGTACTTC
CAWSVPGLAGEQYF
>TRBJ1-5|NA|TRBV6-1|NA
TGTGCCAGCAGTGAAACGACAGATAGCAATCAGCCCCAGCATTTT
CASSETTDSNQPQHF
>TRBJ2-1|NA|TRBV30|TRBD2
TGTGCCTGGAATCCCAGCGGGAGGTACAATGAGCAGTTCTTC
CAWNPSGRYNEQFF
>TRBJ1-1|NA|TRBV11-2|TRBD1
TGTGCCAGCAGCTATATTTACAGGGGGAACACTGAAGCTTTCTTT
CASSYIYRGNTEAFF
>TRBJ1-3|NA|TRBV4-2|TRBD1
TGTGCCAGCAGCCAAGATGGAAACAGGGGGCCGGGAAACACCATATATTTT
CASSQDGNRGPGNTIYF
>TRBJ1-2|NA|TRBV30|NA
TGTGCCTGGAGTCTCGGGACGGCCGAGGGATATGGCTACACCTTC
CAWSLGTAEGYGYTF
>TRBJ1-2|NA|TRBV7-9|NA
TGTGCCAGCCTGCGGGAGGCCTCCTATGGCTACACCTTC
CASLREASYGYTF
>TRBJ1-6|NA|TRBV6-5|NA
TGTGCCAGCAGTTACTGGGGGGCCACGAATTCACCCCTCCACTTT
CASSYWGATNSPLHF
>TRBJ1-2|NA|TRBV7-2|NA
TGTGCCAGCAGCATCCCGGCGGGGGTTGGAGCTAACTATGGCTACACCTTC
CASSIPAGVGANYGYTF
>TRBJ2-1|NA|TRBV19|NA
TGTGCCAGTAGTGCGGGCCCCTTTCCCGGTGAGCAGTTCTTC
CASSAGPFPGEQFF
>TRBJ1-2|NA|TRBV5-1|NA
TGCGCCAGCAGCCAGGAGAACTATGGCTACACCTTC
CASSQENYGYTF
>TRBJ2-7|NA|TRBV11-3|NA
TGTGCCAGCAGCTTAGGGGGGAGCTCCTACGAGCAGTACTTC
CASSLGGSSYEQYF
>TRBJ2-7|NA|TRBV15|TRBD2
TGTGCCACCAGCAAGGGACTAGCGGCGGAGAGGTCCTACGAGCAGTACTTC
CATSKGLAAERSYEQYF
>TRBJ1-1|NA|TRBV7-2|NA
TGTGCCAGCAGCTTAAGGGGAAAGAACACTGAAGCTTTCTTT
CASSLRGKNTEAFF
>TRBJ2-2|NA|TRBV5-1|TRBD2
TGCGCCAGCAGACTAGCGGGAGAGTCCGGGGAGCTGTTTTTT
CASRLAGESGELFF
>TRBJ1-2|few|TRBV29-1|TRBD1
TGCAGCGTTGTAGACAGGGGGCAAAACTATGGCTACACCTTC
CSVVDRGQNYGYTF
>TRBJ2-1|NA|TRBV5-4|TRBD1
TGTGCCAGCAGCCTGGGGGGAACAGGGGGCGGTGAGCAGTTCTTC
CASSLGGTGGGEQFF
>TRBJ1-1|NA|TRBV18|TRBD1
TGTGCCAGCTCACCGGGGACAGGGGCCCGCACGACTGAAGCTTTCTTT
CASSPGTGARTTEAFF
>TRBJ2-1|NA|TRBV11-2|TRBD2
TGTGCCAGCAGAAGGACTAGCGGGGGGCGGGGTGAGCAGTTCTTC
CASRRTSGGRGEQFF
>TRBJ1-1|NA|TRBV18|NA
TGTGCCAGCTCACCAGAGACAGGAAAGAACACTGAAGCTTTCTTT
CASSPETGKNTEAFF
>TRBJ2-3|NA|TRBV5-6|TRBD2
TGTGCCAGCAATCCAACTAGCGGGAGCCCAGATACGCAGTATTTT
CASNPTSGSPDTQYF
>TRBJ2-7|NA|TRBV15|NA
TGTGCCACCAGCAGAGATAAGAGGTTCCCCCTTTACGAGCAGTACTTC
CATSRDKRFPLYEQYF
>TRBJ1-3|NA|TRBV11-2|NA
TGTGCCAGCAGCTTAGCAGGTTGGCCGGGAAACACCATATATTTT
CASSLAGWPGNTIYF
>TRBJ1-3|NA|TRBV10-3|TRBD1
TGTGCCATCAGTGATTCCGACAGGGTCGGAAACACCATATATTTT
CAISDSDRVGNTIYF
>TRBJ1-4|NA|TRBV5-6|NA
TGTGCCAGCAGCTTGGAGGGGAGGGTAGGGGAAAAACTGTTTTTT
CASSLEGRVGEKLFF
>TRBJ2-6|few|TRBV4-3|TRBD2
TGCGCCAGCAGCCAAGAGTATGGCAGCGGGAGCTCTGGGGCCAACGTCCTGACTTTC
CASSQEYGSGSSGANVLTF
>TRBJ2-5|NA|TRBV5-1|TRBD1
TGCGCCAGCAGCCCACGACAGGGTAGCGTAGAGACCCAGTACTTC
CASSPRQGSVETQYF
>TRBJ2-3|NA|TRBV7-9|NA
TGTGCCAGCAGCTCCTCGGGACTCGGGACCTACACAGATACGCAGTATTTT
CASSSSGLGTYTDTQYF
>TRBJ2-2|NA|TRBV5-1|NA
TGCGCCAGCAGCTTGGCGGCAGGGACGAACACCGGGGAGCTGTTTTTT
CASSLAAGTNTGELFF
>TRBJ1-4|NA|TRBV2|NA
TGTGCCAGCAGTGGGGGGCTTCGGGCTGTGAAACTGTTTTTT
CASSGGLRAVKLFF
>TRBJ1-5|NA|TRBV5-1|NA
TGCGCCAGCAGCTTGAACGGGGGTTCGGATCAGCCCCAGCATTTT
CASSLNGGSDQPQHF
>TRBJ2-1|NA|TRBV5-1|TRBD2
TGCGCCAGCAGCATAATTGGGACTAGCGGGAGTGACAGCTGGGATGAGCAGTTCTTC
CASSIIGTSGSDSWDEQFF
>TRBJ2-7|NA|TRBV27|TRBD1
TGTGCCAGCAGTTTATCACAGGGGGCCTACGAGCAGTACTTC
CASSLSQGAYEQYF
>TRBJ2-7|NA|TRBV7-9|NA
TGTGCCAGCAGCGACTCTGGGGTAAGGTCCTACGAGCAGTACTTC
CASSDSGVRSYEQYF
>TRBJ2-5|once|TRBV5-1|TRBD2
TGCGCCAGCAGCCCGATCCAGACTAGCGGGAGCTGGGAGACCCAGTACTTC
CASSPIQTSGSWETQYF
>TRBJ1-2|NA|TRBV7-8|NA
TGTGCCAGCAGCCGGGGGACCTATGGCTACACCTTC
CASSRGTYGYTF
>TRBJ1-4|NA|TRBV5-1|NA
TGCGCCAGCAGATCCAGGGGAACTAATGAAAAACTGTTTTTT
CASRSRGTNEKLFF
>TRBJ2-1|NA|TRBV29-1|TRBD1
TGCAGCGTTCTCCGGGACAGTTACAATGAGCAGTTCTTC
CSVLRDSYNEQFF